Shown below are 31 T cell receptor beta chains from a single sample sequenced in a study of cytomegalovirus exposure and HLA in healthy donors. The assay was immunoSEQ multiplex PCR, and TCRdb's table has in-frame clones only and misses some. Of about 140,000 clones listed, 88% are singletons. Sequencing used PBMCs. The receptors were gathered from a woman aged 18-29 years in good health and CMV-seropositive.

The rearrangement joins TRBV29-1 to TRBJ2-1; 7 positions agree with TRBD1. V gave up 5 bases and J gave up 6 bases; unmatched junction bases: 7. Germline V gene data show CDR1 as SQVTM and CDR2 as ANQGSEA. The CDR3 covers 13 residues. The CDR3 sequence: CSVPGQYFNEQFF. As DNA, the CDR3 is TGCAGCGTTCCGGGACAGTACTTCAATGAGCAGTTCTTC.

The CDR3 loop is CASSQVGTAKKKLFF. CDR3 sequence (DNA): TGCGCCAGCAGCCAAGTGGGGACAGCGAAGAAAAAACTGTTTTTT. The gene calls are TRBV4-1 and TRBJ1-4; TRBD1 aligns across 7 bases. Germline trimming cut 1 base from V and 9 bases from J; bases unmatched to any gene: 8. The CDR3 sequence is 15 residues long. Germline V CDR1 and CDR2: MGHRA, YSYEKL.

The rearrangement links TRBV10-1 to TRBJ2-2, with 7 positions matching TRBD2. Looked up from germline, CDR1 is WNHNN and CDR2 is SYGVQD (reference sequence). This CDR3 is built from 16 residues. With 2 bases clipped from V and 5 bases from J, the junction kept 8 bases outside the gene matches. CDR3 in amino acids: CASSEVVGGSTGELFF. CDR3 bases: TGCGCCAGCAGTGAGGTCGTCGGGGGGTCAACCGGGGAGCTGTTTTTT.

V and J are TRBV9 and TRBJ1-2; a possible D gene is TRBD1 (6 bases). Germline CDR1 reads SGDLS; CDR2 reads YYNGEE. The V gene lost 6 bases and the J gene lost 2 bases, with 11 bases spanning the gap. The CDR3 totals 13 residues. DNA of the CDR3: TGTGCCAGCACCGACACAGGGAACTATGGCTACACCTTC. Protein sequence: CASTDTGNYGYTF.

This chain uses TRBV19 with TRBJ1-5; 8 bases match TRBD1. The CDR3 has 18 amino acids. Germline V gene lookup returns CDR1 LNHDA and CDR2 SQIVND (reference sequence). Trimming cost V 3 bases and J 4 bases; bases outside gene matches: 14. The CDR3: CASSISGGEGTRNQPQHF. In DNA, the CDR3 is TGTGCCAGTAGTATTTCAGGGGGCGAGGGTACCAGGAATCAGCCCCAGCATTTT.

V and J are TRBV15 and TRBJ2-7; the D gene is possibly TRBD1 (6 bases). Germline CDR1 and CDR2: LNHNV and YYDKDF (reference sequence). The CDR3 length is 15 residues. Trimming shortened V by 1 base and J by 0 bases, and 10 bases separated the two germline ends. The CDR3 loop reads CATSRAGVLSYEQYF. The CDR3 nucleotides are TGTGCCACCAGCAGAGCAGGGGTCCTCTCCTACGAGCAGTACTTC.

CDR3 nucleotide sequence: TGTGCCAGCAGCCAGGACAGGGGCTCGGGTCAGCCCCAGCATTTT. This translates into CASSQDRGSGQPQHF. The chain links TRBV4-2 to TRBJ1-5; TRBD1 aligns across 9 bases. CDR1 LGHNA and CDR2 YNFKEQ come from the germline V gene. V lost 3 bases, J lost 6 bases, and 6 bases stayed unmatched. The CDR3 runs to 15 residues.

The chain carries TRBV7-9 and TRBJ1-6; 8 bases are shared with TRBD1. J was trimmed by 4 bases and V by 5 bases; bases with no gene match: 4. CDR1 is SEHNR and CDR2 is FQNEAQ in the germline V gene (reference sequence). The CDR3 extends over 15 amino acids. CDR3 in amino acids: CASSLGQVYNSPLHF. DNA for the CDR3: TGTGCCAGCAGCCTGGGACAGGTATATAATTCACCCCTCCACTTT.

The gene calls are TRBV18 and TRBJ1-1, with D maybe TRBD1 (5 bases). The CDR3 length is 11 residues. V was shortened by 5 bases and J by 6 bases, with 7 bases between the two germline ends. Germline V CDR1 and CDR2: KGHSH, LQKENI. CDR3 coding DNA: TGTGCCAGCTCAAGGGGTTCTGAAGCTTTCTTT. It yields the protein CASSRGSEAFF.

The chain uses TRBV5-1 and TRBJ2-1; TRBD1 aligns across 8 bases. Losses at the gene ends were 0 bases for V and 3 bases for J; bases not matched to a gene: 2. Germline lookup yields CDR1 SGHRS and CDR2 YFSETQ. CDR3 length: 15 amino acids. The CDR3 coding sequence is TGCGCCAGCAGCTTGGCCGGGACAGGCTACAATGAGCAGTTCTTC. Amino acid sequence: CASSLAGTGYNEQFF.

This sequence joins TRBV27 and TRBJ1-5; maybe TRBD1 (5 bases). Germline V gives CDR1 MNHEY, CDR2 SMNVEV (reference sequence). V dropped 3 bases and J dropped 5 bases, with 8 bases sitting between them. The CDR3 is 13 amino acids. The CDR3 here is CASSLNRYQPQHF. The CDR3 DNA reads TGTGCCAGCAGTTTGAACAGGTATCAGCCCCAGCATTTT.

The rearrangement joins TRBV29-1 to TRBJ1-2; no reliable D call. The CDR3 totals 11 residues. V was clipped by 2 bases and J by 6 bases, with 7 bases between them. Germline-derived CDR1 and CDR2 are SQVTM and ANQGSEA. The CDR3 is CSVEIRDGYTF. The CDR3 DNA reads TGCAGCGTTGAAATACGGGATGGCTACACCTTC.

J is TRBJ1-1 and V is TRBV9; 10 bases map to TRBD1. Germline V CDR1 and CDR2: SGDLS, YYNGEE. This CDR3 has 15 residues. V lost 4 bases and J lost 5; bases outside the gene matches: 8. CDR3 in DNA: TGTGCCAGCAGCACCAGACAGGGGGCGGCGACTGAAGCTTTCTTT. As protein: CASSTRQGAATEAFF. Based on the CDR3 plus reference TRBV9 and TRBJ1-1, the full variable domain is DSGVTQTPKHLITATGQRVTLRCSPRSGDLSVYWYQQSLDQGLQFLIQYYNGEERAKGNILERFSAQQFPDLHSELNLSSLELGDSALYFCASSTRQGAATEAFFGQGTRLTVV.

V gene TRBV7-9 combines with J gene TRBJ2-1; D not certain. Germline CDR1 reads SEHNR; CDR2 reads FQNEAQ (reference sequence). Trimming left V 1 base short and J 0 bases short, with 13 bases between. This CDR3 comprises 17 residues. CDR3 region: CASSLVRLVGSYNEQFF. The CDR3 DNA reads as TGTGCCAGCAGCTTAGTGAGACTCGTAGGCTCCTACAATGAGCAGTTCTTC.

This clone was counted a few times. The chain links TRBV2 to TRBJ1-1; the D is unclear. Germline V gives CDR1 SNHLY, CDR2 FYNNEI. The V end was cut by 2 bases, the J end by 7 bases, with 11 bases between. This CDR3 has 13 residues. Here the CDR3 DNA reads TGTGCCAGCAGTGAAACCGGGTTATTTGAAGCTTTCTTT. Residues: CASSETGLFEAFF.

The rearrangement joins TRBV28 to TRBJ1-2; TRBD1 might be the D (6 bases). The CDR3 spans 13 residues. CDR1 is MDHEN and CDR2 is SYDVKM in the germline V gene. Trimming removed 6 bases at V and 4 bases at J, with 12 bases between. As DNA, the CDR3 is TGTGCCAGCAGCTACGACAGGACCTATGGCTACACCTTC. It encodes CASSYDRTYGYTF.

V and J are TRBV5-4 and TRBJ1-1, with 7 bases fitting TRBD1. V lost 3 bases to trimming and J lost 5 bases; unmatched junction nucleotides: 10. The CDR3 is 15 amino acids. Per germline, CDR1 SGHNT and CDR2 YYREEE (reference sequence). The CDR3 loop reads CASSSPTGRRTEAFF. CDR3 bases: TGTGCCAGCAGCTCACCGACAGGGAGGAGGACTGAAGCTTTCTTT.

The chain has TRBV27 and TRBJ1-5; a possible D gene is TRBD1 (6 bases). Trimming pared 5 bases from V and 1 base from J, leaving 9 bases between. CDR1 is MNHEY and CDR2 is SMNVEV in the germline V gene (reference sequence). This CDR3 contains 14 residues. DNA of the CDR3: TGTGCCAGCAGTGAACAGGGAAGCAATCAGCCCCAGCATTTT. Translated, it gives CASSEQGSNQPQHF.

The chain links TRBV7-2 to TRBJ1-5, with TRBD1 matching 11 bases. V dropped 3 bases and J dropped 7; count of bases not matched to a gene: 5. Germline V gene lookup returns CDR1 SGHTA and CDR2 FQGNSA. The CDR3 consists of 15 residues. The CDR3 DNA reads TGTGCCAGCAGCTTCACGGGGACAGGGGGACAGCCCCAGCATTTT. Its translation is CASSFTGTGGQPQHF.

This clone is a singleton in its sample. This chain links TRBV28 with TRBJ1-1; D might be TRBD1 (5 bases). Trimming took 3 bases from V and 4 from J, leaving 9 bases between them. Germline CDR1 is MDHEN and CDR2 is SYDVKM. There are 13 residues in the CDR3. The CDR3 loop is CASSLGRSTEAFF. DNA for the CDR3: TGTGCCAGCAGTTTGGGGCGATCCACTGAAGCTTTCTTT.

The chain uses TRBV5-8 and TRBJ2-1, with D perhaps matching TRBD1 (5 bases). CDR1 and CDR2 (germline): SGHTS, YDEGEE. This CDR3 is 14 amino acids long. The V gene lost 7 bases and the J gene lost 2 bases, with 13 bases spanning the gap. CDR3 amino acids: CASFRVGAYNEQFF. The CDR3 region has the DNA TGTGCCAGCTTCAGGGTAGGGGCCTACAATGAGCAGTTCTTC.

The chain employs TRBV29-1 and TRBJ2-7; D may be TRBD1 (5 bases). Germline V gene sequence: CDR1 SQVTM, CDR2 ANQGSEA. The length of the CDR3 is 13 residues. The germline V and J ends were trimmed by 4 bases and 0 bases, with 10 bases remaining between them. As DNA, the CDR3 is TGCAGCGTTGTGGGCAGGGTCTCCTACGAGCAGTACTTC. Translating it yields CSVVGRVSYEQYF.

J is TRBJ1-5 and V is TRBV19; D is perhaps TRBD1 (6 bases). The CDR3 extends over 17 amino acids. Per germline, CDR1 LNHDA and CDR2 SQIVND (reference sequence). V was trimmed by 2 bases and J by 2 bases, leaving 16 bases between them. CDR3 in amino acids: CASSILRGSGGNQPQHF. In DNA, the CDR3 is TGTGCCAGTAGTATATTAAGGGGCTCAGGGGGCAATCAGCCCCAGCATTTT.

The chain uses TRBV28 and TRBJ2-2; 12 bases align to TRBD2. With 4 bases clipped from V and 6 bases from J, the junction kept 9 bases outside the gene matches. Germline CDR1 and CDR2: MDHEN and SYDVKM. CDR3 length: 17 amino acids. The CDR3 DNA sequence: TGTGCCAGCAGTTGGTCTCTAGCGGGAGGGCGTCCCGGGGAGCTGTTTTTT. Its translation is CASSWSLAGGRPGELFF.

V is TRBV27 and J is TRBJ1-6; maybe TRBD1 (6 bases). The germline V gene encodes CDR1 MNHEY and CDR2 SMNVEV (reference sequence). The ends were cut back, 2 bases at V and 7 bases at J, with 9 bases in the middle. The CDR3 has 14 residues. DNA for the CDR3: TGTGCCAGCAGTTTACTGGGGGCCAATTCACCCCTCCACTTT. Translated: CASSLLGANSPLHF.

This chain uses TRBV4-1 with TRBJ1-6; D unresolved. With 4 bases removed from V and 5 bases from J, the gap between germline ends came to 6 bases. The CDR3 length is 13 residues. The germline V gene encodes CDR1 MGHRA and CDR2 YSYEKL. The CDR3 sequence is CASSPSNNSPLHF. CDR3 nucleotides: TGCGCCAGCAGCCCGTCTAATAATTCACCCCTCCACTTT.

The chain recombines TRBV30 with TRBJ1-3, with a tentative D call TRBD1 (5 bases). V shed 5 bases and J shed 1 base, with 12 bases lying between them. Germline V gene data show CDR1 as GTSNPN and CDR2 as SVGIG (reference sequence). This CDR3 is 14 amino acids long. DNA of the CDR3: TGTGCCTGGTCTAACAGGCCGTCTGGAAACACCATATATTTT. This encodes CAWSNRPSGNTIYF.

The V gene is TRBV4-3, the J gene TRBJ1-3, with unresolved D. Germline CDR1 is LGHNA and CDR2 is YSLEER. The ends were cut back, 2 bases at V and 9 bases at J, with 14 bases in the middle. CDR3 length: 14 amino acids. The CDR3 DNA follows: TGCGCCAGCAGCCAAAAACTGTTTTACGGCACCATATATTTT. It encodes CASSQKLFYGTIYF.

The J gene is TRBJ2-7, the V gene TRBV19, with TRBD2 matching over 7 bases. The CDR3 is made up of 14 amino acids. Trimming cost V 4 bases and J 2 bases; bases outside gene matches: 5. Germline V lookup: CDR1 LNHDA, CDR2 SQIVND (reference sequence). The CDR3 DNA is TGTGCCAGTAGTACTGTAGCGGGTGCCTACGAGCAGTACTTC. Translated, it gives CASSTVAGAYEQYF. Supplemented by reference TRBV19 and TRBJ2-7, the full variable domain reads DGGITQSPKYLFRKEGQNVTLSCEQNLNHDAMYWYRQDPGQGLRLIYYSQIVNDFQKGDIAEGYSVSREKKESFPLTVTSAQKNPTAFYLCASSTVAGAYEQYFGPGTRLTVT.

V and J are TRBV18 and TRBJ2-2, with 9 bases aligning to TRBD1. CDR1 KGHSH and CDR2 LQKENI come from the germline V gene. This CDR3 is 17 amino acids long. V shed 3 bases and J 3 bases; nucleotides not matched to a gene: 8. CDR3 coding DNA: TGTGCCAGCTCACCCGACAGGGGGGTTCGGTACACCGGGGAGCTGTTTTTT. Its translation is CASSPDRGVRYTGELFF.

The rearrangement joins TRBV30 to TRBJ2-3; D gene unclear. V lost 4 bases, J lost 1 base, and 15 bases lay in between. The CDR3 has 15 amino acids. Germline V lookup: CDR1 GTSNPN, CDR2 SVGIG (reference sequence). The chain's CDR3 is CAWINTAAGTDTQYF. CDR3 nucleotide sequence: TGTGCCTGGATCAACACGGCCGCGGGCACAGATACGCAGTATTTT.